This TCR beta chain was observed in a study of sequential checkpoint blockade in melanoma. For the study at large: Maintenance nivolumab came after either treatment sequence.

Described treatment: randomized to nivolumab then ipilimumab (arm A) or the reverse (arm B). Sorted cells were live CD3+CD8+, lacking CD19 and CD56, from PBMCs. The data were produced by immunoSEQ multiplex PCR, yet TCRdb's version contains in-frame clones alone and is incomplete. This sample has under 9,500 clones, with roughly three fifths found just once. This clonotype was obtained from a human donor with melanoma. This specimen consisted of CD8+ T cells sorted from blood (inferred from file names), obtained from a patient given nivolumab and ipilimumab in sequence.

CDR3 in DNA: TGTGCCAGCAGCTCACCTCGGGGCACCGGGGAGCTGTTTTTT. Amino acid sequence: CASSSPRGTGELFF. This chain links TRBV7-8 with TRBJ2-2, with TRBD2 as a possible D gene (5 bases). V shed 4 bases and J shed 4 bases, with 10 bases lying between them. The germline gives CDR1 SGHVS, CDR2 FQNEAQ. CDR3 length: 14 residues.